A single sample gave rise to the 20 T cell receptor beta chains below, sequenced in a study of T cells in Graves' hyperthyroidism and ophthalmopathy. RNA transcripts yielded amplified TCR beta CDR3 regions. The TCR CDR3 was amplified in a first-round RT-PCR using the HTBI primer set. TCRdb re-derived calls from the multiplex PCR reads in MiXCR, one entry per CDR3 protein. The sample carries hundreds of thousands of distinct CDR3 sequences, 24% recorded once. The specimen was blood. All receptors come from a woman aged 25 to 39 with Graves' ophthalmopathy.

In its sample, this clonotype was seen many times. This CDR3 reads CASSQEPGQGAYEQYF. For the CDR3, the DNA is TGCGCCAGCAGCCAAGAACCGGGACAGGGGGCATACGAGCAGTACTTC. The chain joins TRBV4-1 to TRBJ2-7; 12 bases map to TRBD1. The CDR3 is 16 residues long. Germline V lookup: CDR1 MGHRA, CDR2 YSYEKL. Trimming at V came to 0 bases and at J to 4 bases, leaving 4 bases not matched to a gene.

This clonotype appeared many times. The chain carries TRBV20-1 and TRBJ1-1, with no clear D. Germline values: CDR1 DFQATT, CDR2 SNEGSKA (reference sequence). This CDR3 is built from 13 residues. Trimming shortened V by 3 bases and J by 1 base, and 9 bases separated the two germline ends. CDR3 region: CSASPSQNTEAFF. In DNA form, the CDR3 reads TGCAGTGCTAGCCCGTCTCAGAACACTGAAGCTTTCTTT.

The chain combines TRBV12-3 or TRBV12-4 with TRBJ1-2, with a weak D call TRBD1 (5 bases). Trimming pared 2 bases from V and 2 bases from J, leaving 9 bases between. This CDR3 has 14 amino acids. The CDR3 nucleotides are TGTGCCAGCAGTTTAACGTGGACAAACTATGGCTACACCTTC. This encodes CASSLTWTNYGYTF.

The V and J genes are TRBV2 and TRBJ2-2, with D unresolved. Germline V gene sequence: CDR1 SNHLY, CDR2 FYNNEI. This CDR3 spans 12 amino acids. V lost 4 bases, J lost 6 bases, and 6 bases lay in between. For the CDR3, the DNA is TGTGCCAGCAGTGTTAGGGCCGGGGAGCTGTTTTTT. It is translated as CASSVRAGELFF. Drawing the rest from reference TRBV2 and TRBJ2-2, the complete variable domain is EPEVTQTPSHQVTQMGQEVILRCVPISNHLYFYWYRQILGQKVEFLVSFYNNEISEKSEIFDDQFSVERPDGSNFTLKIRSTKLEDSAMYFCASSVRAGELFFGEGSRLTVL.

This clonotype was detected many times. The chain joins TRBV6-1 to TRBJ1-1; maybe TRBD1 (5 bases). The V end was cut by 0 bases, the J end by 4 bases, with 9 bases between. The germline V gene encodes CDR1 MNHNS and CDR2 SASEGT. The CDR3 contains 14 residues. CDR3 sequence reads: CASSEASRGTEAFF. CDR3 sequence (DNA): TGTGCCAGCAGTGAAGCCTCAAGGGGCACTGAAGCTTTCTTT.

This clonotype was seen ten or more times. The chain links TRBV20-1 to TRBJ2-7, with 8 bases lining up with TRBD2. Germline CDR1 is DFQATT and CDR2 is SNEGSKA (reference sequence). The CDR3 has 15 amino acids. V dropped 1 base and J dropped 0; count of bases not matched to a gene: 5. CDR3 sequence (DNA): TGCAGTGCTAGAGGCCTGCGGGGGGCCTCCTACGAGCAGTACTTC. Amino acids: CSARGLRGASYEQYF.

This clonotype was seen at least ten times. V usage is TRBV7-2 and J usage is TRBJ2-2, with a weak D call TRBD1 (6 bases). This CDR3 contains 15 residues. The V end was cut by 5 bases, the J end by 7 bases, with 17 bases between. Per germline, CDR1 SGHTA and CDR2 FQGNSA. CDR3 region: CASSTRDIGHGELFF. The CDR3 coding sequence is TGTGCCAGCAGCACAAGGGACATCGGTCACGGGGAGCTGTTTTTT.

Many counts were recorded for this clonotype. The chain combines TRBV12-3 or TRBV12-4 with TRBJ1-2; D remains ambiguous. The CDR3 runs to 14 residues. The V gene lost 1 base and the J gene lost 1 base, with 7 bases spanning the gap. The CDR3 spells CASSLGLSNYGYTF. As DNA, the CDR3 is TGTGCCAGCAGTTTAGGACTCAGTAACTATGGCTACACCTTC.

This clonotype has at least ten counts. This CDR3 is CSAGLGTGEETQYF. In nucleotides, the CDR3 is TGCAGTGCGGGCCTTGGGACAGGGGAAGAGACCCAGTACTTC. This chain uses TRBV20-1 with TRBJ2-5, with 10 bases that match TRBD1. CDR3 length: 14 residues. Unmatched junction bases numbered 7, after V lost 6 bases and J lost 3 bases. The germline gives CDR1 DFQATT, CDR2 SNEGSKA (reference sequence).

This clonotype has a count of ten or more. This rearrangement joins TRBV20-1 to TRBJ1-2; 12 bases are shared with TRBD1. The CDR3 consists of 17 residues. V was clipped by 4 bases and J by 7 bases; unmatched bases: 16. Germline values: CDR1 DFQATT, CDR2 SNEGSKA (reference sequence). The CDR3 nucleotides read TGCAGTGCTATCACCCCCGGGACAGGGGGCGTGGATGGTGGCTACACCTTC. Amino acids: CSAITPGTGGVDGGYTF.

This clonotype was detected only a few times. The rearrangement uses TRBV30 and TRBJ1-2; D not resolved. The CDR3 runs 14 residues. Trimming stripped 0 bases from V and 4 bases from J, with 12 bases between. Germline V gene sequence: CDR1 GTSNPN, CDR2 SVGIG (reference sequence). This CDR3 is CAWSVVSDVYGYTF. CDR3 in DNA: TGTGCCTGGAGTGTTGTGTCAGACGTCTATGGCTACACCTTC. The entire variable domain, with the rest obtained from reference TRBV30 and TRBJ1-2, is as follows: SQTIHQWPATLVQPVGSPLSLECTVEGTSNPNLYWYRQAAGRGLQLLFYSVGIGQISSEVPQNLSASRPQDRQFILSSKKLLLSDSGFYLCAWSVVSDVYGYTFGSGTRLTVV.

This clonotype was picked up many times. V gene TRBV2 combines with J gene TRBJ2-3; weak D call: TRBD1 (6 bases). The CDR3 length is 14 residues. The germline V gene has CDR1 SNHLY and CDR2 FYNNEI. V gave up 6 bases and J gave up 2 bases, with 12 bases separating them. The CDR3 loop is CASRYRVVTDTQYF. The DNA of the CDR3 is TGTGCCAGCAGATACAGGGTAGTCACAGATACGCAGTATTTT. Variable domain in full (rest from reference TRBV2 and TRBJ2-3): EPEVTQTPSHQVTQMGQEVILRCVPISNHLYFYWYRQILGQKVEFLVSFYNNEISEKSEIFDDQFSVERPDGSNFTLKIRSTKLEDSAMYFCASRYRVVTDTQYFGPGTRLTVL.

This clonotype was found many times. V is TRBV20-1 and J is TRBJ1-1; D is uncertain. The germline CDR1 and CDR2 sequences are DFQATT and SNEGSKA (reference sequence). CDR3 length: 13 amino acids. Between the trimmed V and J ends, which lost 0 bases and 8 bases, there was a span of 13 bases. CDR3 DNA sequence: TGCAGTGCTAGAGATAGGGCAGATGGAGAAGCTTTCTTT. It is translated as CSARDRADGEAFF.

This clonotype was seen many times. The chain uses TRBV6-1 and TRBJ2-2, with D hard to call. Trimming took off 0 bases at V and 6 bases at J, with 5 bases between the two ends. CDR1 is MNHNS and CDR2 is SASEGT in the germline V gene. The CDR3 spans 13 residues. The CDR3 coding sequence is TGTGCCAGCAGTGAAGCAGGACCCGGGGAGCTGTTTTTT. Its protein product is CASSEAGPGELFF.

In this sample, this clonotype turned up a few times. V and J are TRBV6-2 or TRBV6-3 and TRBJ1-2, with unresolved D. The V and J ends lost 6 bases and 1 base respectively, with 9 bases between them. The germline V gene encodes CDR1 MNHEY and CDR2 SVGEGT. There are 13 residues in the CDR3. CDR3 DNA: TGTGCCAGCAGCTCTGGCCATAACTATGGCTACACCTTC. Translating gives CASSSGHNYGYTF.

This clonotype was seen many times. The chain uses TRBV28 and TRBJ2-7; 14 bases are a match to TRBD2. V lost 6 bases to trimming and J lost 5 bases; unmatched junction nucleotides: 12. This CDR3 spans 17 amino acids. In germline, CDR1 is MDHEN, CDR2 SYDVKM. The CDR3, as DNA: TGTGCCAGCAGCCCTATTGGGACTAGCGGGAGTAGGGACGAGCAGTACTTC. This sequence encodes CASSPIGTSGSRDEQYF.

The table lists this clonotype with a count of one. The chain carries TRBV11-2 and TRBJ2-5; 7 nucleotides match TRBD2. The V gene's germline CDR1 is SGHAT and CDR2 FQNNGV. The CDR3 runs to 14 residues. Losses at the gene ends were 6 bases for V and 4 bases for J; bases not matched to a gene: 8. CDR3 residues: CASRSLRGVETQYF. The CDR3 DNA reads as TGTGCCAGCAGATCTCTCCGGGGGGTAGAGACCCAGTACTTC.

This clonotype was observed at least ten times. This rearrangement joins TRBV6-5 to TRBJ2-7, with 7 bases matching TRBD1. Losses at the gene ends were 0 bases for V and 5 bases for J; bases not matched to a gene: 1. The CDR3 covers 13 residues. Per germline, CDR1 MNHEY and CDR2 SVGAGI. CDR3 sequence reads: CASSYSTGNEQYF. Here the CDR3 DNA reads TGTGCCAGCAGTTACTCGACAGGGAACGAGCAGTACTTC.

The chain has TRBV4-2 and TRBJ2-7; 9 nucleotides line up with TRBD2. Germline CDR1 is LGHNA and CDR2 is YNFKEQ. V trimming: 0 bases; J trimming: 2 bases; junction bases outside the gene matches: 8. There are 17 residues in the CDR3. The CDR3 loop reads CASSQDLGGGGAYEQYF. The CDR3 DNA sequence: TGTGCCAGCAGCCAAGATCTAGGGGGCGGGGGGGCCTACGAGCAGTACTTC.

This clonotype was detected a few times. The V and J genes are TRBV6-1 and TRBJ2-5; no definite D call. V lost 6 bases, J lost 4 bases, and 12 bases lay in between. The CDR3 runs 13 residues. The germline gives CDR1 MNHNS, CDR2 SASEGT. The CDR3 coding sequence is TGTGCCAGCAGCCCCACTTGGGCAGAGACCCAGTACTTC. It translates to CASSPTWAETQYF.